The present entry profiles one T cell receptor beta chain with its context. Its antigen is currently unknown. This sample was included in a study of T cell responses to AZD1222 COVID-19 vaccine. Some clones are missing from TCRdb's copy, which holds only in-frame ones; the method was immunoSEQ multiplex PCR. The sample lists 85,000 to 90,000 clones; approximately 88% were seen once. Second doses that came at about 4 or about 12 weeks were put together. This CDR3 spans 17 amino acids. Germline V gives CDR1 LNHDA, CDR2 SQIVND (reference sequence). Trimming shortened V by 4 bases and J by 0 bases, and 16 bases separated the two germline ends. Findings of the study overall: Repertoire sampling happened only post peak T cell response. There were vaccine-associated CD4 TCRs across spike, dominant at 160-218 and 743-854. Clonal diversity was possibly underestimated; the donors were predominantly white British and more often female.

The receptor comes from an adult who received the AZD1222 COVID-19 vaccine. The V gene is TRBV19, the J gene TRBJ2-4, with D possibly matching TRBD2 (7 bases). Sequencing was performed on peripheral blood, taken 28 days after the second AZD1222 dose. The CDR3 nucleotides are TGTGCCAGTAGTAGAGGGAGGGGGTCCGAAGCCAAAAACATTCAGTACTTC. It codes for CASSRGRGSEAKNIQYF.